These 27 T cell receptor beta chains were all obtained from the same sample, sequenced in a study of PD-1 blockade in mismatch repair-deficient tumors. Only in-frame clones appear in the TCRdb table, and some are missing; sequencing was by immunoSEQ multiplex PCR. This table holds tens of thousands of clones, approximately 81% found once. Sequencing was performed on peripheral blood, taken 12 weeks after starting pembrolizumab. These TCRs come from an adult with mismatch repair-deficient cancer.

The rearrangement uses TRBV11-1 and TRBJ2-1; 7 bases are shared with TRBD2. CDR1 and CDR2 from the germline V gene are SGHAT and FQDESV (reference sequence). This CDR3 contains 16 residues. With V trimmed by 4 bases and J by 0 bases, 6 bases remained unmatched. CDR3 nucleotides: TGTGCCAGCAGCTACCGAGCGGGGAGCTCCTACAATGAGCAGTTCTTC. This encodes CASSYRAGSSYNEQFF.

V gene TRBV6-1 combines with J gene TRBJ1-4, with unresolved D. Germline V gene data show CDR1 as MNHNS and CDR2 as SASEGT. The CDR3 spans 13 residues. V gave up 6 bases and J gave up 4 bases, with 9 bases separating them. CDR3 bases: TGTGCCAGCAGACCCGAGGTTAATGAAAAACTGTTTTTT. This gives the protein CASRPEVNEKLFF.

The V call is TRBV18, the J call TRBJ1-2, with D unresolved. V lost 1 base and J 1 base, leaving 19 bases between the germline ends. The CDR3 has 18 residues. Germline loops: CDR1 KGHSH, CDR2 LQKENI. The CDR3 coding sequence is TGTGCCAGCTCACCACTTCAGGCTCGGCAGTCTGATAACTATGGCTACACCTTC. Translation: CASSPLQARQSDNYGYTF.

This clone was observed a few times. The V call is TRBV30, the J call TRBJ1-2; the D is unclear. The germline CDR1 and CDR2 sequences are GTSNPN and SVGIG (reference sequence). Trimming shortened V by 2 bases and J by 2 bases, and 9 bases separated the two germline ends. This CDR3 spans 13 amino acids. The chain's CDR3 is CAWSPQRNYGYTF. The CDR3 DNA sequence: TGTGCCTGGAGTCCTCAAAGAAACTATGGCTACACCTTC.

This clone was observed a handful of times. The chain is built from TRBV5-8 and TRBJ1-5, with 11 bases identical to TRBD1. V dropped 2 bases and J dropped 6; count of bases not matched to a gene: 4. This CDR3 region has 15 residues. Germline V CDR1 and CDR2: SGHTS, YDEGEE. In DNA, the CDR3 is TGTGCCAGCAGCTTCGGACAGGGGGCAGCTCAGCCCCAGCATTTT. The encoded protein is CASSFGQGAAQPQHF.

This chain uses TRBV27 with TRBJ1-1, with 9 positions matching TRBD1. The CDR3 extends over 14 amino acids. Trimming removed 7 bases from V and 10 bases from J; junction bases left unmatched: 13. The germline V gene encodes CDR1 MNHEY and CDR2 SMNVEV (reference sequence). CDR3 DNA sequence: TGTGCCAGCACCCCGGGACAGGGTTTGCGAACAGCTTTCTTT. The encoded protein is CASTPGQGLRTAFF.

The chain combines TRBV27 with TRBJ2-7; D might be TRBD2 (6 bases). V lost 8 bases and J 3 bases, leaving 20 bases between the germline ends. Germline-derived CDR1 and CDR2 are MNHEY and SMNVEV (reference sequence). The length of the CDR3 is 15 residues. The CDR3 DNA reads TGTGCCAGCTGGCCCGGGGGAAAGAGGGTCTACGAGCAGTACTTC. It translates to CASWPGGKRVYEQYF.

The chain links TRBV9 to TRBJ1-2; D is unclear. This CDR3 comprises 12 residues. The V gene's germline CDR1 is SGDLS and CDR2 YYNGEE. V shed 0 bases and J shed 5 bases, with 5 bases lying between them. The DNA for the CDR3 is TGTGCCAGCAGCGTAGACAGTTATGGCTACACCTTC. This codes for CASSVDSYGYTF.

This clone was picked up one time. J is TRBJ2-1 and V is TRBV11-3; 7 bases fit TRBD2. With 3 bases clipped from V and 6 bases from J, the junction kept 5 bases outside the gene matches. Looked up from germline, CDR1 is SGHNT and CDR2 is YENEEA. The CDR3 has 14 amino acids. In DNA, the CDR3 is TGTGCCAGCAGCTTCGGCGGGAGCATCAATGAGCAGTTCTTC. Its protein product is CASSFGGSINEQFF.

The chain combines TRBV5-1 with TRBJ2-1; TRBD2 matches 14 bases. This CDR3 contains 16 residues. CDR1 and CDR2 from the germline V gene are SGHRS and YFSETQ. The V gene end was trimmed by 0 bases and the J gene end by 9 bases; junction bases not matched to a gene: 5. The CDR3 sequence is CASSLVVGLAGVEQFF. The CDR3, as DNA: TGCGCCAGCAGCTTGGTTGTGGGACTAGCGGGAGTTGAGCAGTTCTTC.

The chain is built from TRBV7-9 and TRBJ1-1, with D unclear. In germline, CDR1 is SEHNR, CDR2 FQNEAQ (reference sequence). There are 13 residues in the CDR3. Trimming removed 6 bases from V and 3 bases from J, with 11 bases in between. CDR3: CASRFIGDTEAFF. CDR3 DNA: TGTGCCAGCAGGTTCATTGGGGACACTGAAGCTTTCTTT.

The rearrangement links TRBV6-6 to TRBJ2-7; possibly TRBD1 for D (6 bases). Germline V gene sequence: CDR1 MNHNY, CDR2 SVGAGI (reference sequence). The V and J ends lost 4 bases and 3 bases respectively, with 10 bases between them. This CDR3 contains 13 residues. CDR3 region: CASSSGRGYEQYF. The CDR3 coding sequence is TGTGCCAGCAGTTCCGGCAGGGGCTACGAGCAGTACTTC.

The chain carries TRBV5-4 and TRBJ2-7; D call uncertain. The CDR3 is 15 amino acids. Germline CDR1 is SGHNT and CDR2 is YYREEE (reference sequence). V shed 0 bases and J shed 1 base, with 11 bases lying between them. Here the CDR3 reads CASSLGLGQSYEQYF. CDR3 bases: TGTGCCAGCAGCTTGGGCCTTGGCCAATCCTACGAGCAGTACTTC.

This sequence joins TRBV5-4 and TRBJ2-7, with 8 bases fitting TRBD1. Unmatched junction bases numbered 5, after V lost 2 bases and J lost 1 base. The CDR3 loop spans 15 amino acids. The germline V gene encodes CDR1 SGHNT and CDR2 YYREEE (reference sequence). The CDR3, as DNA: TGTGCCAGCAGCTTACCCGGGACAGGATCCTACGAGCAGTACTTC. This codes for CASSLPGTGSYEQYF.

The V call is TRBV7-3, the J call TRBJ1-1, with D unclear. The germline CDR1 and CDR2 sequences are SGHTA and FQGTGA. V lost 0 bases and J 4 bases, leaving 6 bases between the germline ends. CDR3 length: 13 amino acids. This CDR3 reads CASSLTSLTEAFF. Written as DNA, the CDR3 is TGTGCCAGCAGCTTAACGTCGCTCACTGAAGCTTTCTTT.

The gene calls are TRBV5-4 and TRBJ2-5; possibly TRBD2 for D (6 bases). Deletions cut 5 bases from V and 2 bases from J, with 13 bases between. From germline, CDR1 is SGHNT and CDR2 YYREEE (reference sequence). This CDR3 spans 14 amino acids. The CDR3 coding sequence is TGTGCCAGCAGTAGGAGGGTCCAACAAGAGACCCAGTACTTC. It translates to CASSRRVQQETQYF. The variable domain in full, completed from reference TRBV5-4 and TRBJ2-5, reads ETGVTQSPTHLIKTRGQQVTLRCSSQSGHNTVSWYQQALGQGPQFIFQYYREEENGRGNFPPRFSGLQFPNYSSELNVNALELDDSALYLCASSRRVQQETQYFGPGTRLLVL.

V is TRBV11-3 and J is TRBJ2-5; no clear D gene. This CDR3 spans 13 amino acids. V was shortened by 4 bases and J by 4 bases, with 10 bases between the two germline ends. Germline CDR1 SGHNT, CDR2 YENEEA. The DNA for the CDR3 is TGTGCCAGCAGCTCCGGCTTCAGAGAGACCCAGTACTTC. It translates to CASSSGFRETQYF.

The CDR3 reads CSASDGAEQFF. The CDR3 nucleotides are TGCAGTGCTAGTGATGGGGCTGAGCAGTTCTTC. The V and J genes are TRBV20-1 and TRBJ2-1; D possibly corresponds to TRBD1 (5 bases). Germline CDR1 is DFQATT and CDR2 is SNEGSKA (reference sequence). V was pared by 3 bases and J by 9 bases, with 9 bases between. The CDR3 totals 11 residues.

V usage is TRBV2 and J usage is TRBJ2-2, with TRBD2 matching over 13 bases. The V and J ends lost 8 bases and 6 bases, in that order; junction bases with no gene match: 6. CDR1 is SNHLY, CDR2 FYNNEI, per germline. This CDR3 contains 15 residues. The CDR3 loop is CASGTSGNLAGELFF. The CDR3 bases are TGTGCCAGCGGGACTAGCGGGAACTTGGCCGGGGAGCTGTTTTTT.

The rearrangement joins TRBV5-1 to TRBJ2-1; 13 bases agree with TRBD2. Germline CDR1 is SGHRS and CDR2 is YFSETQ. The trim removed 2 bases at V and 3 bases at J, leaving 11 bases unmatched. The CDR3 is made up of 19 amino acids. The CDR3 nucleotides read TGCGCCAGCAGCTTTTATCCACTAGCGGGAGGGCCCGACTACAATGAGCAGTTCTTC. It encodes CASSFYPLAGGPDYNEQFF.

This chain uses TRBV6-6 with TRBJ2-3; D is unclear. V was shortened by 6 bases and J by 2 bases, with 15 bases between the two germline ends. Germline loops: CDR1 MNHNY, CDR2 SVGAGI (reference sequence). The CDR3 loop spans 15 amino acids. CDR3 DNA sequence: TGTGCCAGCAGCCCCGAGATCAGGTACACAGATACGCAGTATTTT. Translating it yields CASSPEIRYTDTQYF.

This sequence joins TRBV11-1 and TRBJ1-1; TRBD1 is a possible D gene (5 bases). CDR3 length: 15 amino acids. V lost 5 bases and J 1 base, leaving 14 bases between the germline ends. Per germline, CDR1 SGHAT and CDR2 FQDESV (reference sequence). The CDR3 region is CASSPGDGWNTEAFF. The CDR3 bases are TGTGCCAGCAGCCCGGGGGACGGATGGAACACTGAAGCTTTCTTT.

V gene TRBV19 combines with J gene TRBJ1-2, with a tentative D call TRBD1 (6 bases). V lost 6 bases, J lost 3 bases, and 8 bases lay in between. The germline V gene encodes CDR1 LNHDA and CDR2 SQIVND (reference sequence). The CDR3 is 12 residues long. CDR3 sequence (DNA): TGTGCCAGTAGAAGGACAGACTATGGCTACACCTTC. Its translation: CASRRTDYGYTF.

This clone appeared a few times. CDR3 bases: TGTGCCAGCAGTGACTACACCGGGGAGCTGTTTTTT. Amino acid sequence: CASSDYTGELFF. This rearrangement joins TRBV2 to TRBJ2-2, with D unclear. Germline V gene sequence: CDR1 SNHLY, CDR2 FYNNEI. The CDR3 sequence is 12 residues long. The V end lost 3 bases, the J end lost 3 bases, and 2 bases lay between the germline ends.

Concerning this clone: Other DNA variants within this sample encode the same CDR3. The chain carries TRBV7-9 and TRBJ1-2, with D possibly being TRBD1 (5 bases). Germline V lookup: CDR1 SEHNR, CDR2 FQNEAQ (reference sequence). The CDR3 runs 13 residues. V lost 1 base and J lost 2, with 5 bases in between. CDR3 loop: CASSLGGNYGYTF. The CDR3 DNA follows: TGTGCCAGCAGCTTAGGGGGCAACTATGGCTACACCTTC.

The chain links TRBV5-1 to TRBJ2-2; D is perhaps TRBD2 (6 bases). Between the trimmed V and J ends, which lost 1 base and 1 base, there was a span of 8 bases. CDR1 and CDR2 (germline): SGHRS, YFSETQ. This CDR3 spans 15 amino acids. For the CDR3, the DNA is TGCGCCAGCAGCTTGAGTAGCGGGAACACCGGGGAGCTGTTTTTT. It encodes CASSLSSGNTGELFF.

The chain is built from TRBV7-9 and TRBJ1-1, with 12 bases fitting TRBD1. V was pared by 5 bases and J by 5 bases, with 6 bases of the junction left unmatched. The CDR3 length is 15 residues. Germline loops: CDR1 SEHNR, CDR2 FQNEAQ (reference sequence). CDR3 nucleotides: TGTGCCAGCAGCGCGGGACAGGGGGCAAGGACTGAAGCTTTCTTT. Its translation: CASSAGQGARTEAFF.